A selection of T cell receptor beta chains follows, all from one sample in a study of cytomegalovirus exposure and HLA in healthy donors. The repertoire was sequenced with immunoSEQ multiplex PCR; TCRdb's copy has only in-frame clones and lacks some. The sample lists under 200,000 clones; approximately 67% were seen once. The sequenced material came from PBMCs. The receptors here all came from a man between 40 and 49 years old in good health and CMV-seronegative. Both conserved end residues are part of each CDR3. The order of the fields is CDR3 DNA, CDR3 protein, J gene, clone size, D gene, V gene. The D gene is left open where the match is weak. Not all rows give a size; the values are once, few, many and, for expanded clones, a class.

TGTGCCACCAGCAGAGCAGGGTTTAATGAAAAACTGTTTTTT,CATSRAGFNEKLFF,TRBJ1-4,.,.,TRBV15
TGTGCCAGCGCACTTCGGGTGGTCAATGAGCAGTTCTTC,CASALRVVNEQFF,TRBJ2-1,once,.,TRBV7-8
TGTGCCAGCAGCGTGGCTGGGCTGTCGCAGTTCTTC,CASSVAGLSQFF,TRBJ2-1,.,.,TRBV5-4
TGTTCCAGCAGCATGGACAGGGAAACAGATACGCAGTATTTT,CSSSMDRETDTQYF,TRBJ2-3,.,TRBD1,TRBV7-9
TGTGCCAGCAGCTTATATATTGCGGGTGCCTACGAGCAGTACTTC,CASSLYIAGAYEQYF,TRBJ2-7,few,.,TRBV7-2
TGTGCCAGCAGCCAAGGACTAGCGGGAGTCTATGAGCAGTTCTTC,CASSQGLAGVYEQFF,TRBJ2-1,.,TRBD2,TRBV4-2
TGTGCCAGCAGTAGACAGGGGGCTCGACAGCCCCAGCATTTT,CASSRQGARQPQHF,TRBJ1-5,.,TRBD1,TRBV27
TGTGCCAGCAGTTTATCGGGACAGGGGACCTACGAGCAGTACTTC,CASSLSGQGTYEQYF,TRBJ2-7,few,TRBD1,TRBV27
TGCGCCAGCAGCTTGACCCAGGGAAAGAAGATCACTGAAGCTTTCTTT,CASSLTQGKKITEAFF,TRBJ1-1,.,.,TRBV5-1
TGTGCCTGCAAAAAGGGGAACGGCCTCTCCTACGAGCAGTACTTC,CACKKGNGLSYEQYF,TRBJ2-7,.,.,TRBV30
TGTGCCAGCAGCTTAGGTGGCAATAGCGGGAATGAGCAGTTCTTC,CASSLGGNSGNEQFF,TRBJ2-1,few,TRBD2,TRBV7-9
TGTGCCAGCAGCCGGACACAAGATCAGCCCCAGCATTTT,CASSRTQDQPQHF,TRBJ1-5,.,.,TRBV7-9
TGTGCCAGCAGAGCGGGACAGGGGCCACGCGAGCAGTACTTC,CASRAGQGPREQYF,TRBJ2-7,.,TRBD1,TRBV6-5
TGTGCCAGCAGTTACGGGACAGGGCGCGAGCAGTACTTC,CASSYGTGREQYF,TRBJ2-7,.,TRBD1,TRBV28
TGCAGCGTAGAACAACAAGAGACCCAGTACTTC,CSVEQQETQYF,TRBJ2-5,.,.,TRBV29-1
TGTGCCAGCAGCAAAGGGGCCAACAAAGAGACCCAGTACTTC,CASSKGANKETQYF,TRBJ2-5,.,.,TRBV21-1
TGTGCCAGCAGTAGAACCACGGGGGCTGGAAACACCATATATTTT,CASSRTTGAGNTIYF,TRBJ1-3,.,.,TRBV27
TGTGCTAGTGGTACCTGGACTGGCAATGAGCAGTTCTTC,CASGTWTGNEQFF,TRBJ2-1,.,.,TRBV12-5
TGTGCCAGCAGCTACACGGGAGTTAACACCGGGGAGCTGTTTTTT,CASSYTGVNTGELFF,TRBJ2-2,few,.,TRBV11-3
TGTGCCAGTAGTCCCGACAGCCTCTATGGCTACACCTTC,CASSPDSLYGYTF,TRBJ1-2,.,.,TRBV19
TGTGCCAGCTCGCGTAACCTTAACACTGAAGCTTTCTTT,CASSRNLNTEAFF,TRBJ1-1,.,.,TRBV6-5
TGTGCCTGGACACCCGTGGCTAGCTTGAACACCGGGGAGCTGTTTTTT,CAWTPVASLNTGELFF,TRBJ2-2,.,.,TRBV30
TGTGCCAGCAGCTCCCTCGGGACAGCACAAGAGACCCAGTACTTC,CASSSLGTAQETQYF,TRBJ2-5,few,TRBD1,TRBV7-9
TGTGCCAGCAGCCCATGGCGGGGGAGCACCGGGGAGCTGTTTTTT,CASSPWRGSTGELFF,TRBJ2-2,.,TRBD2,TRBV7-2
TGTGCCAGCAGCTCTAGCTATGGCTACACCTTC,CASSSSYGYTF,TRBJ1-2,.,.,TRBV7-9
TGCGCCAGCAGCGGGGGGACCAACCCTCCTTTCTATGGCTACACCTTC,CASSGGTNPPFYGYTF,TRBJ1-2,few,.,TRBV5-1
TGTGCCAGCTCGTTGCCGGGAAGCCCCTACGAGCAGTACTTC,CASSLPGSPYEQYF,TRBJ2-7,once,.,TRBV18
TGTGCCAGCAGCTTGGGCAGGGGGGAAGGGACCCAGTACTTC,CASSLGRGEGTQYF,TRBJ2-5,.,.,TRBV5-4
TGTGCCAGCAGAACACAGGGTTTCGGAAACACCATATATTTT,CASRTQGFGNTIYF,TRBJ1-3,.,.,TRBV6-6
TGTGCCCCAGGGACTAGCGGGAGGACCTACGAGCAGTACTTC,CAPGTSGRTYEQYF,TRBJ2-7,.,TRBD2,TRBV30
TGTTCCAGCAGCCCCGGTGCGGGATTGGTCTACGAGCAGTACTTC,CSSSPGAGLVYEQYF,TRBJ2-7,.,.,TRBV7-9